The entry below describes one T cell receptor beta chain. Its specificity is unknown. The data stem from a study of graft-versus-host responses after intestinal transplantation. Clones were sequenced by immunoSEQ multiplex PCR, and TCRdb holds only the in-frame ones, with some missing. The sample lists about 82,000 clones; around 91% were seen once. V shed 3 bases and J shed 5 bases, with 15 bases lying between them. The germline CDR1 and CDR2 sequences are SGDLS and YYNGEE. The CDR3 runs to 16 residues. This clonotype was obtained from a human donor who received an intestinal transplant. The sequencing here drew on unstimulated CD4+ T cells sorted from spleen or lymph node cells, taken before intestinal transplant. The chain links TRBV9 to TRBJ1-6, with D possibly TRBD1 on 6 matching bases. The CDR3 coding sequence is TGTGCCAGCAGCGACAGGGCAGGGAGCCATAATTCACCCCTCCACTTT. Amino acid sequence: CASSDRAGSHNSPLHF.